This TCR beta chain stems from a study of blood T cell repertoires in COVID-19. Overall study context: Nucleic acid was either cDNA or gDNA, and it came from T cells, B-cell-depleted T cells, or PBMCs.

The CDR3 contains 15 residues. Produced via immunoSEQ multiplex PCR; TCRdb's table is partial and in-frame only. The sample yields 220,000 or so clones, nearly 90% seen once. Someone with COVID-19 had been met by exposed participants within 2 weeks before study entry. Sequenced material: PBMCs or T cells enriched from blood (not recorded which). This receptor was obtained from a man younger than 45 who had been exposed to COVID-19. The chain has TRBV21-1 and TRBJ1-5. TRBV21-1 is tagged as a pseudogene. The CDR3 nucleotides are TGTGCCAGCAGTGGGAGACCCTTCGAACCAAAGCCCCAGCATTTT. Its protein product is CASSGRPFEPKPQHF.